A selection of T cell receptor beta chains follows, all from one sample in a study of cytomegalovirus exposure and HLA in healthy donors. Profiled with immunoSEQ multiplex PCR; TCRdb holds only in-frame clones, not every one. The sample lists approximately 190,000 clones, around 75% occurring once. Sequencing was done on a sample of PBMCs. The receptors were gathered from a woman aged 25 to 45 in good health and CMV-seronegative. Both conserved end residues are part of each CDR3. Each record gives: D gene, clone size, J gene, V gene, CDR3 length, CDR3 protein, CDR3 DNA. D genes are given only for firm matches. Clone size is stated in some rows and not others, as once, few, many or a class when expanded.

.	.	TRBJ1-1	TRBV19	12	CASSDVPRAAFF	TGTGCCAGTAGTGACGTCCCCAGGGCGGCTTTCTTT
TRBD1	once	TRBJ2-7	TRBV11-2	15	CASSSTAGQGYEQYF	TGTGCCAGCAGCTCAACTGCCGGACAGGGCTACGAGCAGTACTTC
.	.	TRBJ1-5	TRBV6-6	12	CASYKAGQPQHF	TGTGCCAGCTATAAGGCGGGTCAGCCCCAGCATTTT
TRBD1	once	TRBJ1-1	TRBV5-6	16	CASSPGTGSSGTEAFF	TGTGCCAGCAGCCCCGGGACAGGGAGCTCGGGGACTGAAGCTTTCTTT
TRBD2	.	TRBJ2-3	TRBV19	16	CASSISVGLVSDTQYF	TGTGCCAGTAGTATTTCAGTGGGACTAGTGTCAGATACGCAGTATTTT
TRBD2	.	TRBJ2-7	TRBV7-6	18	CASSSRWTSGRASYEQYF	TGTGCCAGCAGCTCCCGATGGACTAGCGGGAGGGCCTCCTACGAGCAGTACTTC
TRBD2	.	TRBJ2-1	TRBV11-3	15	CASSFGGGLHNEQFF	TGTGCCAGCAGCTTCGGCGGGGGGTTGCACAATGAGCAGTTCTTC
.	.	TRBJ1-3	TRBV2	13	CASMTDSGNTIYF	TGTGCCAGTATGACAGACTCTGGAAACACCATATATTTT
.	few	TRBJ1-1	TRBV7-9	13	CSSSSTENTEAFF	TGTTCCAGCAGCTCGACAGAGAACACTGAAGCTTTCTTT
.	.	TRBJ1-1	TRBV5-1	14	CASSLDGIQPEAFF	TGCGCCAGCAGCTTGGACGGAATACAGCCTGAAGCTTTCTTT
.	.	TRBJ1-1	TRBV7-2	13	CASSIDSHTEAFF	TGTGCCAGCAGCATAGACAGTCATACTGAAGCTTTCTTT
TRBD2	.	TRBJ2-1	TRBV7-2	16	CASSTTSGRPYNEQFF	TGTGCCAGCAGCACGACTAGCGGGAGGCCCTACAATGAGCAGTTCTTC
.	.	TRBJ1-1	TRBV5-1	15	CASSPGGGVNTEAFF	TGCGCCAGCAGCCCCGGGGGAGGGGTGAACACTGAAGCTTTCTTT
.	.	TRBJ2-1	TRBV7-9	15	CASSLLLAYCNEQFF	TGTGCCAGCAGCTTACTCCTAGCCTACTGCAATGAGCAGTTCTTC
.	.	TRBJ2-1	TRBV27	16	CASSLSVTGTYNEQFF	TGTGCCAGCAGTTTAAGTGTTACAGGGACGTACAATGAGCAGTTCTTC
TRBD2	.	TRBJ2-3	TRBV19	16	CASSHLRAGPTDTQYF	TGTGCCAGTAGCCACCTAAGAGCGGGGCCCACAGATACGCAGTATTTT
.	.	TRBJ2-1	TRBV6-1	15	CASSEKTVAWNEQFF	TGTGCCAGCAGTGAAAAAACAGTGGCGTGGAATGAGCAGTTCTTC
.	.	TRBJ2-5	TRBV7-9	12	CSSRDSQETQYF	TGTTCCAGCCGGGACTCACAAGAGACCCAGTACTTC
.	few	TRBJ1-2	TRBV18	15	CASSPNRDTNYGYTF	TGTGCCAGCTCACCGAACCGGGATACTAACTATGGCTACACCTTC
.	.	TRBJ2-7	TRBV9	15	CASSVGDPSSYEQYF	TGTGCCAGCAGCGTAGGAGATCCGAGCTCCTACGAGCAGTACTTC
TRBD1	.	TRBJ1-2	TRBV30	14	CAWSPGTGNYGYTF	TGTGCCTGGAGTCCCGGGACAGGGAACTATGGCTACACCTTC
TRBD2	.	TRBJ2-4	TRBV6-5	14	CASSVGGAKNIQYF	TGTGCCAGCAGTGTCGGGGGGGCCAAAAACATTCAGTACTTC
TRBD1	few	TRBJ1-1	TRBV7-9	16	CASSHDPGQGRPEAFF	TGTGCCAGCAGCCACGATCCGGGACAGGGTAGGCCTGAAGCTTTCTTT
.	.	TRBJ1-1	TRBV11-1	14	CASSLFTGNTEAFF	TGTGCCAGCAGCTTGTTTACAGGGAACACTGAAGCTTTCTTT
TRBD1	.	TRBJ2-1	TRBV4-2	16	CASSQDGQGINNEQFF	TGTGCCAGCAGCCAAGACGGACAGGGAATAAACAATGAGCAGTTCTTC
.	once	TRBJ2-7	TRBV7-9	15	CASSPPGHISYEQYF	TGTGCCAGCAGCCCGCCAGGACACATCTCCTACGAGCAGTACTTC
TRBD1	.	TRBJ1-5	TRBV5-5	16	CASSPTGTGSHQPQHF	TGTGCCAGCAGTCCTACCGGGACAGGGAGTCATCAGCCCCAGCATTTT
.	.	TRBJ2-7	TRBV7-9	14	CASSPRGMGYEQYF	TGTGCCAGCAGCCCCCGGGGGATGGGCTACGAGCAGTACTTC
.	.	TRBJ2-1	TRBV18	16	CASSPLPPGTYNEQFF	TGTGCCAGCTCACCACTCCCTCCGGGGACCTACAATGAGCAGTTCTTC
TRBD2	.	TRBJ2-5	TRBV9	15	CASSPGLAGEETQYF	TGTGCCAGCAGCCCCGGACTAGCGGGAGAAGAGACCCAGTACTTC
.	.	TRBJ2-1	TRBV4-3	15	CASSQERDAYNEQFF	TGCGCCAGCAGCCAAGAACGGGATGCCTACAATGAGCAGTTCTTC
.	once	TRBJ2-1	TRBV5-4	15	CASSFSARLYNEQFF	TGTGCCAGCAGCTTCTCGGCTAGGCTATACAATGAGCAGTTCTTC
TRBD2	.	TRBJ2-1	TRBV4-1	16	CASSQDSSGRGTEQFF	TGCGCCAGCAGCCAAGACAGTAGCGGGAGAGGTACTGAGCAGTTCTTC
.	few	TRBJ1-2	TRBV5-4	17	CASSPILPGGSDYGYTF	TGTGCCAGCAGCCCAATACTACCGGGCGGGTCAGACTATGGCTACACCTTC
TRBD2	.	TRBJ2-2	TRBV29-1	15	CSVGGASGRSGELFF	TGCAGCGTTGGAGGGGCTAGCGGGAGGTCCGGGGAGCTGTTTTTT
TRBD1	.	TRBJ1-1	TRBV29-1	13	CSVDRGRYTEAFF	TGCAGCGTTGACAGGGGGCGGTACACTGAAGCTTTCTTT
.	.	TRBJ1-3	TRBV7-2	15	CASSSGLISGNTIYF	TGTGCCAGCAGCTCAGGCCTGATCTCTGGAAACACCATATATTTT